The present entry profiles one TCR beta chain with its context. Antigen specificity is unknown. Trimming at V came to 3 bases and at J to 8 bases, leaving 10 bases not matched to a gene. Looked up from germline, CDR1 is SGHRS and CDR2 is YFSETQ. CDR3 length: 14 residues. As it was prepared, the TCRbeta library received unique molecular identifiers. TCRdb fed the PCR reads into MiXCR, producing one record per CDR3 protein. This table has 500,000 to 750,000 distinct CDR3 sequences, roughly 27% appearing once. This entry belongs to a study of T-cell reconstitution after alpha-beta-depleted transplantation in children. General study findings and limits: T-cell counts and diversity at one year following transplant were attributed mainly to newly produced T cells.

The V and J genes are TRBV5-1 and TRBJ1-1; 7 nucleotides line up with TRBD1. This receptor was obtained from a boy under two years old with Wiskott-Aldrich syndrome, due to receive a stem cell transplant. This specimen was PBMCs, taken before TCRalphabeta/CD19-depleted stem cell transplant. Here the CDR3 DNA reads TGCGCCAGCAGCTCCAACGTACAGGGGACGGAAGCTTTCTTT. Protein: CASSSNVQGTEAFF.